What follows is one T cell receptor beta chain and its context. What antigen it recognizes has not been identified. No per-base quality is available; no much larger clone lies one base away. TCR CDR3 regions were amplified from genomic DNA by multiplex PCR using the deep immunoSEQ assay. Genomic DNA extracted from each cell subset was distributed evenly over all wells of several immunoSEQ 96-well plates, and each plate served as one replicate. Each replicate PCR for sorted subsets received 150 to 250 ng genomic DNA, equal to about 30,000 T cell genomes. The purified libraries were quantified using a Qubit 3.0 fluorometer, sized with a Bioanalyzer 2100, and then quantified again using the KAPA Library Quantification kit. A separate single-read 150-cycle Illumina NextSeq 550 flow cell was used to sequence each immunoSEQ 96-well plate. Per the original workflow: Because the immunoSEQ output included only junctional sequences and no quality scores, the filtering could not be the same as the filtering used for full-length reads. To assign V/J genes and CDR3, sequences were annotated against IMGT germline references using PyIR, a Python wrapper for IgBLAST v1.9. Reads with weak V/J assignments (E-value above 1e-6), missing CDR3, stop codons, out-of-frame junctions, or ambiguous translated residues were removed. V3J clonotypes were defined as sequences sharing an identical inferred V gene, J gene, and CDR3 amino acid sequence. To compute the percentage overlap between repertoires, the number of shared unique clonotypes was divided by the size of the smaller repertoire. RTK rarefaction, the Chao1 estimator, and Recon v2.1 estimates of unobserved clonotypes were used to assess repertoire richness. Generation probabilities for all TCRbeta clonotypes obtained by the gDNA method from a handful of donors were computed using OLGA. This immuneACCESS table, as held by TCRdb, lists in-frame sequences with V and J called but not all clones. Of the missing ones, under half trace to an unresolved V gene in checked studies; the others have no known cause. V, J and clone size derive from that table, while D and trimming were established from the DNA sequence. Across this sample there are 2 million to 2.5 million clones, with over 90% seen only once. The ten largest account for 0.39% of the sample.

The CDR3, from cysteine to phenylalanine, totals 14 residues. Only the CDR3 part of the read is kept: 42 bases, read in frame from the first base. The CDR1 and CDR2 encoded by the germline V gene are SGHDT and YYEEEE. Between the V and J ends, shortened by 4 bases and 2 bases respectively, the junction contains 13 bases. Healthy HIV-negative adults with no recently reported acute infections or vaccinations were included as donors. Only Caucasian adults living in Nashville, Tennessee, USA were represented among the donors. CD4+ T cells were enriched by magnetic negative selection; naive cells were then positively selected on CD45RA, and the negative fraction formed the memory subset. After blood collection by leukapheresis, PBMCs were isolated using Ficoll-Histopaque density gradient centrifugation and then cryopreserved in the vapor phase of liquid nitrogen. Purity and quantity of every magnetically sorted T cell population were checked by analytical flow cytometry. Genomic DNA was isolated from each sorted fraction and quantified by UV absorbance on a Nanodrop 2000c.

This specimen comes from a study of shared clonotypes between healthy human individuals (dated by TCRdb to 2020 to 2021). Broadly, across the study: The cohort comprised a couple of women and a few men aged 18 to 49 years. For each donor, CD4 naive and CD4 memory were each run on three plates, CD8 naive on two plates, and CD8 memory on one plate. Blood TCR repertoires of about five healthy adults were deeply sequenced to estimate repertoire size and the extent of clonotype sharing between individuals. Libraries were prepared and TCR repertoires were sequenced by different laboratories using diverse techniques, in order to increase sequencing depth and limit assay-specific biases. Each donor's leukapheresis produced roughly between roughly 0.85 and 10 billion PBMCs. Results the study describes overall, beyond this receptor: Pairwise subsampling indicated that sequencing depth was expected to affect the degree of clonotype sharing among donors. Higher generation probabilities were observed for clonotypes shared by all four sorted-subset donors than for non-shared clonotypes. Naive subsets generally had larger estimated clonotype richness than memory subsets. Even with the large sequencing depth, rarefaction of the sorted-subset datasets indicated that sequencing was incomplete. Because the study included a small number of donors, the genetic and exposure-history diversity represented was limited. When several donors were compared, the shared fraction of clonotypes was approximately 5% for naive CD4, about 4% for naive CD8, 2.3% for memory CD4, and around 0.4% for memory CD8. Sampling was limited to blood, and TCR repertoires in tissue likely differ from TCR repertoires in blood.

The TCR comes from a man younger than 35 in good health. Some clones in this sample may be carry-over from other donors' samples. Material: naive CD4+ T cells from PBMCs. Reading the label with the study, this specimen's cell subset or site is: CD45RA+ positively selected. The chain joins TRBV5-6 to TRBJ2-7; the D segment may tentatively be TRBD1 or TRBD2, each giving 5 matched bases. Read as DNA, the sequence is TGTGCCAGCAGCCTAGGGACGCCTACCTACGAGCAGTACTTC. Translated, this is CASSLGTPTYEQYF.